This TCR beta chain was sequenced during a study of cytomegalovirus exposure and HLA in healthy donors. V was trimmed by 1 base and J by 7 bases, leaving 5 bases between them. Germline V gene data show CDR1 as SEHNR and CDR2 as FQNEAQ (reference sequence). The length of the CDR3 is 13 residues. This clone has just one count. Its antigen remains unknown. Both 60 Vbeta primers and 13 Jbeta primers went into the PCR. Per the authors' pipeline: Later analysis identified 65 million to 80 million unique TCR beta chains, around 10 million shared. Generated by immunoSEQ multiplex PCR, the TCRdb table keeps only in-frame clones and is missing some. Clone size and V and J calls were adopted from that table, with D and trimming inferred from the DNA. The sample shows under 200,000 clones, around 74% of them seen only once. Study-level results: Cytomegalovirus-associated TCR beta chains were listed, numbering some 170.

This receptor was taken from a female donor in good health and CMV-seronegative. Sequenced input: PBMCs. V gene TRBV7-9 combines with J gene TRBJ1-6, with D possibly TRBD1 on 5 matching bases. CDR3 DNA sequence: TGTGCCAGCAGCTTAGAGGGGAATTCACCCCTCCACTTT. It specifies CASSLEGNSPLHF.